A single sample gave rise to the 21 T cell receptor beta chains below, sequenced in a study of vaccination effects on CD4 cells after COVID-19. Using immunoSEQ multiplex PCR, the repertoire was profiled, and TCRdb retains in-frame clones only, with some absent. The sample includes around 32,000 clones, approximately 76% of them seen just once. These receptors have no identified antigens. With the ViraFEST assay, the study expanded antigen-specific CD4+ T cells using viral peptide pools, then sequenced them. CD4+ T cell isolation took place after about nine days of culture. As their vaccination, participants received two doses of either BNT162b2 or mRNA-1273. Material: CD4+ T cells from PBMCs cultured with HCoV-229E spike peptides, obtained after COVID-19 vaccination. These receptors all come from a human donor who received a COVID-19 vaccine.

Here the CDR3 reads CASSQDLETQYF. DNA for the CDR3: TGTGCCAGCAGCCAAGATCTGGAGACCCAGTACTTC. The chain recombines TRBV3-1 (or the pseudogene TRBV3-2) with TRBJ2-5, with D unresolved. Looked up from germline, CDR1 is LGHDT and CDR2 is YNNKEL (reference sequence). V was clipped by 0 bases and J by 5 bases, with 4 bases between them. The CDR3 covers 12 residues.

The chain uses TRBV5-5 and TRBJ2-3, with no clear D. The germline gives CDR1 SGHKS, CDR2 YYEKEE (reference sequence). The CDR3 covers 12 residues. V was clipped by 3 bases and J by 0 bases, with 2 bases between them. The CDR3 loop is CASSWSTDTQYF. In DNA form, the CDR3 reads TGTGCCAGCAGCTGGAGCACAGATACGCAGTATTTT.

The gene calls are TRBV19 and TRBJ2-4; TRBD2 matches 9 bases. Germline V gives CDR1 LNHDA, CDR2 SQIVND (reference sequence). The J segment lost 6 bases and the V segment lost 0 bases, leaving 3 bases of the junction unmatched. The CDR3 consists of 15 residues. The CDR3 spells CASSIENSGGNIQYF. CDR3 nucleotides: TGTGCCAGTAGTATAGAGAATAGCGGGGGAAACATTCAGTACTTC. The variable domain in full, with the rest retrieved from reference TRBV19 and TRBJ2-4, is DGGITQSPKYLFRKEGQNVTLSCEQNLNHDAMYWYRQDPGQGLRLIYYSQIVNDFQKGDIAEGYSVSREKKESFPLTVTSAQKNPTAFYLCASSIENSGGNIQYFGAGTRLSVL.

CDR3 amino acids: CSVSADSYEQYF. The CDR3 nucleotides read TGCAGCGTTTCGGCGGACTCCTACGAGCAGTACTTC. This rearrangement joins TRBV29-1 to TRBJ2-7, with unresolved D. V gave up 5 bases and J gave up 0 bases, with 8 bases separating them. Germline V CDR1 and CDR2: SQVTM, ANQGSEA. This CDR3 has 12 residues.

The chain couples TRBV9 to TRBJ1-2; possibly TRBD1 for D (6 bases). Trimming stripped 3 bases from V and 4 bases from J, with 13 bases between. The CDR3 sequence is 14 residues long. Germline CDR1 reads SGDLS; CDR2 reads YYNGEE. The CDR3 coding sequence is TGTGCCAGCAGCGAGGGGGGGCGCCTCTATGGCTACACCTTC. Translating it yields CASSEGGRLYGYTF.

The chain uses TRBV18 and TRBJ2-5; 8 nucleotides line up with TRBD1. This CDR3 is built from 15 residues. J was trimmed by 7 bases and V by 3 bases; bases with no gene match: 10. Germline CDR1 KGHSH, CDR2 LQKENI. CDR3 region: CASSPGQDPGWTQYF. The CDR3 DNA reads TGTGCCAGCTCACCGGGACAGGACCCCGGGTGGACCCAGTACTTC.

The V gene is TRBV12-3 or TRBV12-4, the J gene TRBJ2-7; D gene unclear. V shed 7 bases and J shed 4 bases, with 8 bases lying between them. This CDR3 spans 11 amino acids. The CDR3 reads CASTKGYEQYF. CDR3 sequence (DNA): TGTGCCAGCACCAAGGGTTACGAGCAGTACTTC.

The chain is built from TRBV3-1 (or the pseudogene TRBV3-2) and TRBJ2-5; 7 bases fit TRBD2. The CDR3 is 16 amino acids. Germline trimming cut 1 base from V and 5 bases from J; bases unmatched to any gene: 10. Looked up from germline, CDR1 is LGHDT and CDR2 is YNNKEL (reference sequence). CDR3 loop: CASSQVERGREETQYF. In nucleotides, the CDR3 is TGTGCCAGCAGCCAAGTTGAACGGGGGAGGGAGGAGACCCAGTACTTC.

The rearrangement joins TRBV9 to TRBJ2-5; D uncertain. The CDR3 length is 16 residues. Trimming left V 2 bases short and J 2 bases short, with 16 bases between. CDR1 and CDR2 (germline): SGDLS, YYNGEE. The CDR3 is CASSVTLHNGQETQYF. CDR3 in DNA: TGTGCCAGCAGCGTGACACTTCATAATGGGCAAGAGACCCAGTACTTC.

There are a few counts of this clone. This chain uses TRBV29-1 with TRBJ1-2; D gene unclear. The CDR3 extends over 13 amino acids. Trimming cost V 4 bases and J 0 bases, with 9 bases left between them. CDR1 is SQVTM and CDR2 is ANQGSEA in the germline V gene. CDR3 DNA sequence: TGCAGCGTTGGCGAAGAAACTAACTATGGCTACACCTTC. It specifies CSVGEETNYGYTF.

About this clone: One end of the junction does not line up with germline, which may come from a read error. This chain connects TRBV2 to TRBJ1-2; 7 bases agree with TRBD1. This CDR3 is built from 14 residues. Germline loops: CDR1 SNHLY, CDR2 FYNNEI. The CDR3 reads CASREGTASYGYTF. CDR3 nucleotide sequence: TGTGCCAGCAGAGAAGGGACAGCCTCCTATGGCTACACCTTC.

The table lists this clone with a few counts. This chain connects TRBV6-5 to TRBJ1-1; D is unresolved. CDR3 length equals 16 residues. Germline V gives CDR1 MNHEY, CDR2 SVGAGI. V was trimmed by 2 bases and J by 0 bases, leaving 13 bases between them. The CDR3 loop is CASSYGSNSMNTEAFF. CDR3 nucleotide sequence: TGTGCCAGCAGTTACGGAAGTAACAGCATGAACACTGAAGCTTTCTTT.

The V gene is TRBV5-1, the J gene TRBJ2-1; the match to TRBD2 covers 12 bases. There are 15 residues in the CDR3. Germline trimming cut 2 bases from V and 4 bases from J; bases unmatched to any gene: 1. Germline V CDR1 and CDR2: SGHRS, YFSETQ. CDR3 region: CASSFTSGGYNEQFF. The CDR3 DNA reads TGCGCCAGCAGCTTTACTAGCGGGGGGTACAATGAGCAGTTCTTC.

The table lists this clone with a few counts. The chain combines TRBV5-1 with TRBJ2-1; no firm D call. Germline V gives CDR1 SGHRS, CDR2 YFSETQ. V lost 0 bases, J lost 0 bases, and 7 bases lay in between. This CDR3 has 15 amino acids. The CDR3: CASSLEGSSYNEQFF. DNA for the CDR3: TGCGCCAGCAGCTTGGAGGGTAGCTCCTACAATGAGCAGTTCTTC. The variable domain in full, with the rest retrieved from reference TRBV5-1 and TRBJ2-1, is KAGVTQTPRYLIKTRGQQVTLSCSPISGHRSVSWYQQTPGQGLQFLFEYFSETQRNKGNFPGRFSGRQFSNSRSEMNVSTLELGDSALYLCASSLEGSSYNEQFFGPGTRLTVL.

This chain connects TRBV29-1 to TRBJ2-1, with no clear D. In germline, CDR1 is SQVTM, CDR2 ANQGSEA. The ends were cut back, 4 bases at V and 4 bases at J, with 8 bases in the middle. The CDR3 is made up of 12 amino acids. This CDR3 is CSVVERYNEQFF. The CDR3 nucleotides read TGCAGCGTTGTCGAGAGGTACAATGAGCAGTTCTTC.

V and J are TRBV27 and TRBJ2-1, with 7 bases identical to TRBD2. V was pared by 5 bases and J by 9 bases, with 7 bases of the junction left unmatched. This CDR3 has 13 residues. Germline CDR1 and CDR2: MNHEY and SMNVEV (reference sequence). The CDR3 loop reads CASSTPQRGEQFF. CDR3 DNA: TGTGCCAGCAGTACACCCCAGCGGGGTGAGCAGTTCTTC.

The J gene is TRBJ2-3, the V gene TRBV6-4; D unclear. The CDR3 is 13 residues long. V was trimmed by 2 bases and J by 1 base, leaving 4 bases between them. Germline V gene lookup returns CDR1 MRHNA and CDR2 SNTAGT. The CDR3 sequence: CASSDDGTDTQYF. The CDR3 DNA reads as TGTGCCAGCAGTGACGACGGCACAGATACGCAGTATTTT.

The gene calls are TRBV3-1 (or the pseudogene TRBV3-2) and TRBJ2-5, with 7 bases lining up with TRBD2. The germline CDR1 and CDR2 sequences are LGHDT and YNNKEL (reference sequence). This CDR3 spans 20 amino acids. V trimming: 0 bases; J trimming: 5 bases; junction bases outside the gene matches: 21. The CDR3 is CASSQDRRGVTGTRSETQYF. The DNA of the CDR3 is TGTGCCAGCAGCCAAGACCGCCGGGGGGTAACGGGGACTCGTTCTGAGACCCAGTACTTC.

The chain employs TRBV21-1 and TRBJ2-1; whether TRBD2, the table's D call, matches the DNA was not checked. TRBV21-1 is a pseudogene locus. The CDR3 consists of 8 residues. The CDR3 bases are TGTGCCAGCAGTCCCCGGGTCTTC. Amino acids: CASSPRVF.

The chain recombines TRBV19 with TRBJ2-3, with 11 nucleotides matching TRBD2. V shed 2 bases, J shed 5 bases, and the junction held 6 bases outside the gene matches. The V gene's germline CDR1 is LNHDA and CDR2 SQIVND (reference sequence). The CDR3 contains 16 residues. CDR3 in DNA: TGTGCCAGTAGTATATCCTTAGCGGGAGGGGGAGATACGCAGTATTTT. This gives the protein CASSISLAGGGDTQYF.

In this sample, this clone turned up once. V is TRBV19 and J is TRBJ1-2, with a tentative D call TRBD1 (5 bases). Germline assignment: CDR1 LNHDA and CDR2 SQIVND (reference sequence). This CDR3 comprises 13 residues. V was shortened by 6 bases and J by 8 bases, with 16 bases between the two germline ends. The CDR3 loop is CASRIRGVEGYTF. The CDR3 nucleotides read TGTGCCAGTAGAATTCGAGGGGTAGAAGGCTACACCTTC.